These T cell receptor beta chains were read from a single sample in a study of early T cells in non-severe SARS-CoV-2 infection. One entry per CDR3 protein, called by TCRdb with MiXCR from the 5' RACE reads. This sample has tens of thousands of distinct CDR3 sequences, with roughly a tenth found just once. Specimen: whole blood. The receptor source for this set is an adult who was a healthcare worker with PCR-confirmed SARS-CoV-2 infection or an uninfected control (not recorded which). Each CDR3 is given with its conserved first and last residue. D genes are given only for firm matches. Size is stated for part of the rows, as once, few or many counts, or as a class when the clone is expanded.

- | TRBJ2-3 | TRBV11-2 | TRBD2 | TGTGCCAGCAGCTTAGAGGGTGCGGGAGAGGCAGATACGCAGTATTTT | CASSLEGAGEADTQYF
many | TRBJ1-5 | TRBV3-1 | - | TGTGCCAGCAGCCTGGGACACGGGGATTGGCCCCAGCATTTT | CASSLGHGDWPQHF
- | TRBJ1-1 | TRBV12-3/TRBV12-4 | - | TGTGCCAGCAGTTTAGACAGTGGAACTGAAGCTTTCTTT | CASSLDSGTEAFF
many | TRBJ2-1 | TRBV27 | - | TGTGCCAGCAGTTTGGGGGGCGGAAGCTCCTACAATGAGCAGTTCTTC | CASSLGGGSSYNEQFF
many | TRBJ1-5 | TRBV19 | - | TGTGCCAGTAGTTTAAGGTCCGAACGGGGCAATCAGCCCCAGCATTTT | CASSLRSERGNQPQHF
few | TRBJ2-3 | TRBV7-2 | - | TGTGCCAGCAGCTTAGCGCTTTCAGGGGTTGGCACAGATACGCAGTATTTT | CASSLALSGVGTDTQYF
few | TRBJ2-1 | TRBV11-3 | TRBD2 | TGTGCCAGCAGCTTAGGTCAACTAGCGGGACCTTACAATGAGCAGTTCTTC | CASSLGQLAGPYNEQFF
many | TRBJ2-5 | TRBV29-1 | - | TGCAGCGTTGAGGGAAGGGCCGGAGGGGACCAAGAGACCCAGTACTTC | CSVEGRAGGDQETQYF
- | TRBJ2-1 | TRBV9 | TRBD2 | TGTGCCAGCAGCGTAACGAGACTAGCGGGAGGGCCGGAGTTCTTC | CASSVTRLAGGPEFF
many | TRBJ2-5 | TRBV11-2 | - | TGTGCCAGCAGCTTCGCCATTCTAGCTATTGAGACCCAGTACTTC | CASSFAILAIETQYF
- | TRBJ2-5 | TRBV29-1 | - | TGCAGCGTTGAACCTAGCCGGGGAGAGACCCAGTACTTC | CSVEPSRGETQYF
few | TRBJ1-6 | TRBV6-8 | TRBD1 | TGTGCCAGCAGCCGCGGACAGGATTCACCCCTCCACTTT | CASSRGQDSPLHF
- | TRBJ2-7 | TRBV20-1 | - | TGCAGTGCTAGCCGAGGGCAGGGGCAACACGAGCAGTACTTC | CSASRGQGQHEQYF
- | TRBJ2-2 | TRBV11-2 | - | TGTGCCAGCAGCGCCAGGGGAATAACCGGGGAGCTGTTTTTT | CASSARGITGELFF
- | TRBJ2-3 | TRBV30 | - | TGTGCCTGGAGTGACGGGACTGCTAGCACAGATACGCAGTATTTT | CAWSDGTASTDTQYF
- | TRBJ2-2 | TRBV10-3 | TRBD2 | TGTGCCATCAGATCAGCGGGAGAGAGGACCGGGGAGCTGTTTTTT | CAIRSAGERTGELFF
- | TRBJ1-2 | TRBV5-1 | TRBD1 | TGCGCCAGCAGCTTGGACGTACAGGGGGCACAGGGCTACACCTTC | CASSLDVQGAQGYTF
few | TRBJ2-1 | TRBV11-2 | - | TGTGCCAGCAGCTCGCCGTTGGCGGGATGGGGCAATGAGCAGTTCTTC | CASSSPLAGWGNEQFF
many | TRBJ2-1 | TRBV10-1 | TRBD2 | TGCGCCAGCTCGCCCGGGACTAGCGGGAGAGGATCGCCGTTCTTC | CASSPGTSGRGSPFF
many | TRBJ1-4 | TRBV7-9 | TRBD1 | TGTGCCAGCAGGCTACACACAGGGGAGAAGGCTGAAAAACTGTTTTTT | CASRLHTGEKAEKLFF
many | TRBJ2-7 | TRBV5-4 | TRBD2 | TGTGCCAGCAGCCGGGGGGGGACTAGCGCAACTTTCTCCTACGAGCAGTACTTC | CASSRGGTSATFSYEQYF
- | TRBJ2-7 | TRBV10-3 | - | TGTGCCATCAGTGACCCGGTAGAGCAGTACTTC | CAISDPVEQYF
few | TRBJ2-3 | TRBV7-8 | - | TGTGCCAGCAGCTTAGTAAGCGGGCTTAGCACAGATACGCAGTATTTT | CASSLVSGLSTDTQYF
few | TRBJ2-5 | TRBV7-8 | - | TGTGCCAGCAGCTTAGTGGTAGGGCAGGAGACCCAGTACTTC | CASSLVVGQETQYF
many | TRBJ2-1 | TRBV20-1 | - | TGCAGTGCTAGAGGGAGCGGAATCAATGAGCAGTTCTTC | CSARGSGINEQFF
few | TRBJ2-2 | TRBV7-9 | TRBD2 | TGTGCCAGCAGCGGCGGGACTAGCGGGTTTTTGGAGCTGTTTTTT | CASSGGTSGFLELFF
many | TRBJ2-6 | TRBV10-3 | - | TGTGCCATCAGTGATAAGGCCCGGGGGGCTCACAACGTCCTGACTTTC | CAISDKARGAHNVLTF
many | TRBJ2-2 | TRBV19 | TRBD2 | TGTGCCAGTAGTCTTCCTAGCGGGAGGACCACCGGGGAGCTGTTTTTT | CASSLPSGRTTGELFF
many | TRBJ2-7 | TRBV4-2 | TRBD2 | TGTGCCAGCAGCCAAGGACTAGCGACCTCCTACGAGCAGTACTTC | CASSQGLATSYEQYF
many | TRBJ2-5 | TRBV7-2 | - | TGTGCCAGCAGCTCTCAAGAGACCCAGTACTTC | CASSSQETQYF
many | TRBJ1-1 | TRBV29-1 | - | TGCAGCGTTGAAGAGCAGGGCAACACTGAAGCTTTCTTT | CSVEEQGNTEAFF
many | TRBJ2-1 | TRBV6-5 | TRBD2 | TGTGCCAGCAGTTATAAGGGGACTAGCTCCTACAATGAGCAGTTCTTC | CASSYKGTSSYNEQFF
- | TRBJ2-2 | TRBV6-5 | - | TGTGCCAGCAGTTATTTAGTTGGCGGGGAGCTGTTTTTT | CASSYLVGGELFF
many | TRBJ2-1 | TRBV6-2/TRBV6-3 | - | TGTGCCAGCAGTTCCGCTGAACTGGAGAGTTACAATGAGCAGTTCTTC | CASSSAELESYNEQFF
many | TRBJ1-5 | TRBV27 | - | TGTGCCAGCAGTTTCGCACAGGGCAATCAGCCCCAGCATTTT | CASSFAQGNQPQHF
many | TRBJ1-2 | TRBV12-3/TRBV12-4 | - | TGTGCCAGCAGTTACAGGGCGTCTTATGGCTACACCTTC | CASSYRASYGYTF
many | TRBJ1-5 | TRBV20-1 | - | TGCAGTGCTAAACAGAGCAATCAGCCCCAGCATTTT | CSAKQSNQPQHF
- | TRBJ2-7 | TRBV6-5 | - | TGTGCCAGCAGTCCCGAGGGGTTAGGGTACGAGCAGTACTTC | CASSPEGLGYEQYF
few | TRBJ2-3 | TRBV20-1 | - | TGCAGTGCACCACTGGAAGGGAGTGTGGCAGATACGCAGTATTTT | CSAPLEGSVADTQYF
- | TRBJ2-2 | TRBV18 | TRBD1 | TGTGCCAGCTCCGGACAGGGTGTCGTTTCCGGGGAGCTGTTTTTT | CASSGQGVVSGELFF